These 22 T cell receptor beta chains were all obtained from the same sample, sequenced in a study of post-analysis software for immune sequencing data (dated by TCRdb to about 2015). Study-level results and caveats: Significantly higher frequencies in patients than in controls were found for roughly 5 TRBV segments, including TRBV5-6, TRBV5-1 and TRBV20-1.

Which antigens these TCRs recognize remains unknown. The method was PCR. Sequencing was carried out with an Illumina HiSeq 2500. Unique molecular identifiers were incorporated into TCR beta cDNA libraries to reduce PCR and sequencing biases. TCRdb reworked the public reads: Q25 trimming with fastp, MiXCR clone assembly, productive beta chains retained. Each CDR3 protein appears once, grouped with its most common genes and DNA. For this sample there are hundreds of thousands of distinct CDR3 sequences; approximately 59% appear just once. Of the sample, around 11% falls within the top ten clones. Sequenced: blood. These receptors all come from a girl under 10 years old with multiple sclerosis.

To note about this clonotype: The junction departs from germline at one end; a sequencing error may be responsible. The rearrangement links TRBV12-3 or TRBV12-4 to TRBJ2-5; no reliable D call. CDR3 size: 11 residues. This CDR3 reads CAGSLGETQYF. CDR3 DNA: TGTGCCGGCAGTTTAGGAGAGACCCAGTACTTC.

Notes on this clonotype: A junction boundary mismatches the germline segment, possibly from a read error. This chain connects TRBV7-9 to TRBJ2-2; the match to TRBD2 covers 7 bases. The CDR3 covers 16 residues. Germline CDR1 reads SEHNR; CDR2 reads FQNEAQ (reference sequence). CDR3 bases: TGTGCCAGCAGCTCCCTAGCGGCAACGAACACCGGGGAGCGGTTTTTT. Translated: CASSSLAATNTGERFF.

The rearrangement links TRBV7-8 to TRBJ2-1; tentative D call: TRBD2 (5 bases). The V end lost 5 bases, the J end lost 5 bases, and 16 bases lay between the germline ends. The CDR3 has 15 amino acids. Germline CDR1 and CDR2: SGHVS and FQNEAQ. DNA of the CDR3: TGTGCCAGCAGCCCCGGACGAGCGGTAAACAATGAGCAGTTCTTC. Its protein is CASSPGRAVNNEQFF.

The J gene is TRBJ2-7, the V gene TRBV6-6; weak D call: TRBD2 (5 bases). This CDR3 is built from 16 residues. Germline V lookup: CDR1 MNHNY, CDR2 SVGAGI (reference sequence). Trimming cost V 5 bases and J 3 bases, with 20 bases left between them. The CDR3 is CASSLRLARSGYEQYF. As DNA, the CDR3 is TGTGCCAGCAGTCTTCGTCTAGCTCGGTCGGGCTACGAGCAGTACTTC.

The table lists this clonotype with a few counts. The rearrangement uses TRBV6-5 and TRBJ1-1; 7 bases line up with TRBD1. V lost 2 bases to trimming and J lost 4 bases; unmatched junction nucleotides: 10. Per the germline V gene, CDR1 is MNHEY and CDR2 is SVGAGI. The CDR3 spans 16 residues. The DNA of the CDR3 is TGTGCCAGCAGTTACCTTGTAGCAGGGGGAGGCACTGAAGCTTTCTTT. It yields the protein CASSYLVAGGGTEAFF.

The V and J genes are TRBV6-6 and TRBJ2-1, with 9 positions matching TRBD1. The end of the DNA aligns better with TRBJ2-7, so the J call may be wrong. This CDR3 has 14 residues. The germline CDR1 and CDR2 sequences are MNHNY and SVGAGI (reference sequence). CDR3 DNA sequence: TGTGCCAGCCGTAGAGGACAGGGGAGTGGGGAGCAGTACTTC. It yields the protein CASRRGQGSGEQYF.

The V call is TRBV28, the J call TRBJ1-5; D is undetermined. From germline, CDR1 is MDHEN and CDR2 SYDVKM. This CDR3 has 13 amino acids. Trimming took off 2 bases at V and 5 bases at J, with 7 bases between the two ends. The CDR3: CASSLGFYQPQHF. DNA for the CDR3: TGTGCCAGCAGTTTAGGGTTCTATCAGCCCCAGCATTTT.

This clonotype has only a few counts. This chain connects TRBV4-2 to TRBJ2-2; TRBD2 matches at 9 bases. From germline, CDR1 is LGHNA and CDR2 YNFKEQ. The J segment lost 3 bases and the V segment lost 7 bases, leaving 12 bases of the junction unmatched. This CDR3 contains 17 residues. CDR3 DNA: TGTGCCAGCACCCAGGGCGGCGGGAGGGCCGACACCGGGGAGCTGTTTTTT. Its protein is CASTQGGGRADTGELFF.

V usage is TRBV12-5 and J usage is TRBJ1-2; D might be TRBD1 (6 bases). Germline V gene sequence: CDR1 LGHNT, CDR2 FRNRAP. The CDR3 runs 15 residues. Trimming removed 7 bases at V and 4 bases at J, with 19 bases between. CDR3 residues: CASAITGRDPYGYTF. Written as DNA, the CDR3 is TGTGCTAGTGCTATAACAGGGCGCGACCCCTATGGCTACACCTTC.

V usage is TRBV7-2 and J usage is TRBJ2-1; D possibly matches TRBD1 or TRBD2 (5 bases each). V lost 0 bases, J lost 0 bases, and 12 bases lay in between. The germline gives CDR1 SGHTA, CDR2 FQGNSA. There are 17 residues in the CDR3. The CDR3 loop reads CASSLAVGRSSYNEQFF. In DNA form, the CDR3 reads TGTGCCAGCAGCTTAGCTGTGGGACGGAGCTCCTACAATGAGCAGTTCTTC.

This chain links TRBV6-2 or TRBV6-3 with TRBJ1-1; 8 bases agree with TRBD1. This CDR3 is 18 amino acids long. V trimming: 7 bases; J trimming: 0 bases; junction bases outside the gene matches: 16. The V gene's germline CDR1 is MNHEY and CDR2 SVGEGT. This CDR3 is CASTQLAGTGTMNTEAFF. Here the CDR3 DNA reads TGTGCCAGCACCCAACTGGCCGGGACAGGTACCATGAACACTGAAGCTTTCTTT.

The CDR3 loop reads CSASRTSSLADTQYF. DNA for the CDR3: TGCAGTGCTAGTAGGACTAGCTCCCTTGCGGATACGCAGTATTTT. This sequence joins TRBV20-1 and TRBJ2-3; 8 positions match TRBD2. The V and J ends lost 3 bases and 6 bases, in that order; junction bases with no gene match: 11. Germline CDR1 is DFQATT and CDR2 is SNEGSKA (reference sequence). This CDR3 spans 15 amino acids.

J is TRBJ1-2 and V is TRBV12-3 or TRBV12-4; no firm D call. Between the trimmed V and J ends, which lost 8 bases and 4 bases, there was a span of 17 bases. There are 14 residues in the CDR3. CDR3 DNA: TGTGCCAGCGCCCGGGCAGCCTACCCCTATGGCTACACCTTC. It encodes CASARAAYPYGYTF.

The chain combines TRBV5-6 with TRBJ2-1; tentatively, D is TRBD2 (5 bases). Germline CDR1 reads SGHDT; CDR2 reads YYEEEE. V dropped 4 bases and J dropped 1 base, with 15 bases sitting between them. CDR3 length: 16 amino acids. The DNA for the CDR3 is TGTGCCAGCAGCGGACCCCTAGCTGCGTCCTACAATGAGCAGTTCTTC. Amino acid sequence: CASSGPLAASYNEQFF.

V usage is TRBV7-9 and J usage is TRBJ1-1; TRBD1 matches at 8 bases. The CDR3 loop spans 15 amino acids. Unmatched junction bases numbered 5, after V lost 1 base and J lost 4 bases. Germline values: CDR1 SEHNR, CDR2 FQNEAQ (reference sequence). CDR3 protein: CASSLGRGRPTEAFF. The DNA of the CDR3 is TGTGCCAGCAGCTTAGGCAGGGGGCGCCCCACTGAAGCTTTCTTT.

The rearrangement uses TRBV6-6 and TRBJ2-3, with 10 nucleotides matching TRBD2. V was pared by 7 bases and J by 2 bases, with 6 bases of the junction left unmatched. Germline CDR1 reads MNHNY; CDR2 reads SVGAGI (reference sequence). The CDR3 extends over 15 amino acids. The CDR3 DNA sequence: TGTGCCAGCACCTCCGGACTAGCGGACACAGATACGCAGTATTTT. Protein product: CASTSGLADTDTQYF.

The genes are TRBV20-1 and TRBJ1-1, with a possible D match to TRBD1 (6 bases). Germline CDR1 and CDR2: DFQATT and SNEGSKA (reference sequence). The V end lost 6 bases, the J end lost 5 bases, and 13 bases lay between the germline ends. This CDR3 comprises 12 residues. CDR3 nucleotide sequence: TGCAGTGCCCCGGACAGAGGAACTGAAGCTTTCTTT. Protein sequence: CSAPDRGTEAFF.

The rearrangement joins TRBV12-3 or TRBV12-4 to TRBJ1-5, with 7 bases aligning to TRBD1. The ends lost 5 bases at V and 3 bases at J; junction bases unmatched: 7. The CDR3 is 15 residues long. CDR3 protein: CASSPGQVLNQPQHF. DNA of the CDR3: TGTGCCAGCAGTCCCGGACAGGTCCTCAATCAGCCCCAGCATTTT.

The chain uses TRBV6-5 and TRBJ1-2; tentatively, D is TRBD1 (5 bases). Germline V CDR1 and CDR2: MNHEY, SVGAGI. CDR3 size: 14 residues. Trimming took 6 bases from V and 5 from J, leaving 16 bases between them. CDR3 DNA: TGTGCCAGCAGACCCACCGCCAGGGATTATGGCTACACCTTC. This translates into CASRPTARDYGYTF.

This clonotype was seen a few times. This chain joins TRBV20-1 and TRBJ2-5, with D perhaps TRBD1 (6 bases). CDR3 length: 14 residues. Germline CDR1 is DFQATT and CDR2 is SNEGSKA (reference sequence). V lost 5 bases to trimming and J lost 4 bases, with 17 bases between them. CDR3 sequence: CSARPLGQSETQYF. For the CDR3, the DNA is TGCAGTGCTCGTCCTTTGGGACAATCAGAGACCCAGTACTTC.

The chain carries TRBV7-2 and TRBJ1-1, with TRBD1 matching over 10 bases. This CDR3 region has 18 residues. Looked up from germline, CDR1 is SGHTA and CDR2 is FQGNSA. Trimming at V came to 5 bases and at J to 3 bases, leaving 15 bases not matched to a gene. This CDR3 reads CASSRGQGGAGRYTEAFF. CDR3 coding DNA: TGTGCCAGCAGCCGTGGACAGGGGGGCGCTGGTCGGTACACTGAAGCTTTCTTT.

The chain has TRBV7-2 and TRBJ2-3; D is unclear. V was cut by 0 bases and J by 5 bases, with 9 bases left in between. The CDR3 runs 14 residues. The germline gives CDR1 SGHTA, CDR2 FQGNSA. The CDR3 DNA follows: TGTGCCAGCAGCTTAGCAATAGGGATAGATACGCAGTATTTT. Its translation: CASSLAIGIDTQYF.